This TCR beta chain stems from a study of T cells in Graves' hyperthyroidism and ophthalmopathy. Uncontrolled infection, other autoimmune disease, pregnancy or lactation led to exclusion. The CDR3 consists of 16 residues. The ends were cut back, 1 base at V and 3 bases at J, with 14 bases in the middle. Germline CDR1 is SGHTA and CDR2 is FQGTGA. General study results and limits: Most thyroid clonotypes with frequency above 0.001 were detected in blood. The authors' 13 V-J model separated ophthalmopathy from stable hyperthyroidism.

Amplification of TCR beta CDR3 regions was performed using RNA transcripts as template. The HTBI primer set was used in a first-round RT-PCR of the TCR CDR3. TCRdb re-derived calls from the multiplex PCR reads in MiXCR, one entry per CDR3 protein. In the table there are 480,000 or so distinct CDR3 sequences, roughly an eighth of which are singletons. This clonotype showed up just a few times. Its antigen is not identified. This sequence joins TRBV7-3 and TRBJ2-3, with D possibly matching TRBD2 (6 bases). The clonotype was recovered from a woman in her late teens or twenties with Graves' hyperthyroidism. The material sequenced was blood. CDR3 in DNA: TGTGCCAGCAGCTTAAGTCGGCTAGCGACTACAGATACGCAGTATTTT. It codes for CASSLSRLATTDTQYF.